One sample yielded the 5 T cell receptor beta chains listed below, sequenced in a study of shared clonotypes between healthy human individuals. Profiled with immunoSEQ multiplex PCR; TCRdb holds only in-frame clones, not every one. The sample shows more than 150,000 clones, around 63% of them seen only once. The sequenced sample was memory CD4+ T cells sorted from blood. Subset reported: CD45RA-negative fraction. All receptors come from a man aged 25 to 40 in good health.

DNA of the CDR3: TGTGCCATCAGTGGGCGGGGTGGGGATACGCAGTATTTT. This encodes CAISGRGGDTQYF. This rearrangement joins TRBV10-3 to TRBJ2-3; TRBD2 might be the D (6 bases). The V end was cut by 4 bases, the J end by 6 bases, with 11 bases between. This CDR3 region has 13 residues. Germline V lookup: CDR1 ENHRY, CDR2 SYGVKD.

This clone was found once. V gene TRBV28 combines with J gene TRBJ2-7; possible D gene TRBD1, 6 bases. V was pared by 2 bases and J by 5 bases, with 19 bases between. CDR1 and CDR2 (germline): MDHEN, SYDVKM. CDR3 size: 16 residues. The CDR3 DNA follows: TGTGCCAGCAGTTTAGGGTCGACAGGTAGCCGGGACGAGCAGTACTTC. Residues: CASSLGSTGSRDEQYF.

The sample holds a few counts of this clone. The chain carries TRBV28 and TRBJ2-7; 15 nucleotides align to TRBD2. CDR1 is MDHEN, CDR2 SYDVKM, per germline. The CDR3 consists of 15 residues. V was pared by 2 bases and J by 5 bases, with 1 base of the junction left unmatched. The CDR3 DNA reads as TGTGCCAGCAGTTTAGGGACTAGCGGGAGGCACGAGCAGTACTTC. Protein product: CASSLGTSGRHEQYF.

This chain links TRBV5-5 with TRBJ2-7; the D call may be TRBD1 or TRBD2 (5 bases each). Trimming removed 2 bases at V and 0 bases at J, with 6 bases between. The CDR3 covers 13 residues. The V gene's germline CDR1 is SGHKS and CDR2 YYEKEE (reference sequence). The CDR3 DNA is TGTGCCAGCAGCTTCGGGACCTCCTACGAGCAGTACTTC. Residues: CASSFGTSYEQYF.

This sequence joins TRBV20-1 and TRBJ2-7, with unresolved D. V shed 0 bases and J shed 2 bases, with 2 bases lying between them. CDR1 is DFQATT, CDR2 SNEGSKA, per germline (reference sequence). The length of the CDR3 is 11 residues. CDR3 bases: TGCAGTGCTAGAGACGCCTACGAGCAGTACTTC. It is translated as CSARDAYEQYF.